The source of this T cell receptor (beta chain) is a study of blood T cells in healthy people across ages. Germline loops: CDR1 SGDLS, CDR2 YYNGEE. V was cut by 1 base and J by 4 bases, with 12 bases left in between. The CDR3 is 16 amino acids. This clonotype was observed a handful of times. Each sample had at least 6 million PBMCs isolated. The authors ran a second PCR of 7 to 11 cycles using a sample-barcoded 5' primer and a J-beta primer mix. A single record per CDR3 protein comes from TCRdb applying MiXCR to the 5' RACE reads. The sample yields some 890,000 distinct CDR3 sequences, about 29% seen once. These same records also appear under a second study, on T cells of mothers and their children. As that study records: Added by the second PCR's M1S primer were sample barcodes and 2-4 random nucleotides.

Material for sequencing was blood. The TCR comes from a woman in her 40s in good health. The rearrangement joins TRBV9 to TRBJ2-6; D remains ambiguous. CDR3 amino acids: CASSVRWGSGANVLTF. The CDR3 region has the DNA TGTGCCAGCAGCGTACGGTGGGGATCCGGGGCCAACGTCCTGACTTTC.